The TCR beta chain described here comes from a study of blood T cell repertoires in COVID-19. Overall study: Italy, Spain and the United States were the sources of the convalescent and acute COVID-19 samples. T cells, B-cell-depleted T cells, or PBMCs provided the cDNA or gDNA that served as material.

Donors were grouped by their self-reported clinical history. Trimming shortened V by 5 bases and J by 4 bases, and 11 bases separated the two germline ends. Germline V gene lookup returns CDR1 SNHLY and CDR2 FYNNEI. The CDR3 length is 13 residues. The protocol was immunoSEQ multiplex PCR, while the TCRdb copy is restricted to in-frame clones and leaves out a portion. The profile shows 230,000 or so clones, 86% of them singletons. The rearrangement links TRBV2 to TRBJ1-2; no reliable D call. This clonotype was sampled from a woman aged 40 to 50 with acute COVID-19. The sequencing input was PBMCs or T cells enriched from blood (not recorded which). CDR3: CASSQGGFYGYTF. In DNA form, the CDR3 reads TGTGCCAGCAGTCAAGGAGGCTTCTATGGCTACACCTTC.